The 8 T cell receptor beta chains given below trace back to one sample, sequenced in a study of response to subunit inactivated influenza vaccine. TCRdb re-called the RT-PCR reads through MiXCR, storing one row per CDR3 protein. The sample shows 530,000 or so distinct CDR3 sequences, roughly 25% of them seen only once. Sequenced here: CD4+ T cells sorted from PBMCs, sampled roughly 5 days after vaccination. Receptor source: a man aged 45-65 years who received an inactivated influenza vaccine.

The chain couples TRBV5-1 to TRBJ2-2; D call uncertain. Deletions cut 4 bases from V and 8 bases from J, with 15 bases between. The CDR3 has 14 amino acids. Germline CDR1 reads SGHRS; CDR2 reads YFSETQ. In nucleotides, the CDR3 is TGCGCCAGCAGCCCCCTTGGAGTTTCTGGGGAGCTGTTTTTT. Protein product: CASSPLGVSGELFF.

The genes are TRBV4-2 and TRBJ2-1; no clear D. Trimming shortened V by 1 base and J by 3 bases, and 13 bases separated the two germline ends. CDR3 length: 16 residues. CDR1 and CDR2 from the germline V gene are LGHNA and YNFKEQ. The CDR3 here is CASSQGPGSDYNEQFF. CDR3 sequence (DNA): TGTGCCAGCAGCCAAGGGCCGGGCTCCGACTACAATGAGCAGTTCTTC.

The J gene is TRBJ1-1, the V gene TRBV10-3, with D maybe TRBD1 (5 bases). This CDR3 has 14 amino acids. Looked up from germline, CDR1 is ENHRY and CDR2 is SYGVKD. The ends were cut back, 3 bases at V and 2 bases at J, with 10 bases in the middle. The CDR3 sequence is CAISDETVNTEAFF. CDR3 coding DNA: TGTGCCATCAGTGATGAGACAGTTAACACTGAAGCTTTCTTT.

The chain joins TRBV5-4 to TRBJ2-5; D call uncertain. Germline assignment: CDR1 SGHNT and CDR2 YYREEE (reference sequence). Trimming stripped 4 bases from V and 5 bases from J, with 15 bases between. This CDR3 spans 14 amino acids. The CDR3 DNA is TGTGCCAGCAGCCAATTGACCAGCCGGGAGACCCAGTACTTC. Its translation: CASSQLTSRETQYF.

The chain uses TRBV30 and TRBJ1-1; 7 nucleotides match TRBD1. Germline CDR1 is GTSNPN and CDR2 is SVGIG (reference sequence). The V and J ends lost 5 bases and 4 bases, in that order; junction bases with no gene match: 4. The CDR3 has 12 residues. This CDR3 is CAWSNRGTEAFF. In nucleotides, the CDR3 is TGTGCCTGGTCTAACAGGGGCACTGAAGCTTTCTTT.

This clonotype came up a few times. The rearrangement uses TRBV20-1 and TRBJ2-7; the D is unclear. The CDR3 length is 13 residues. The ends were cut back, 0 bases at V and 2 bases at J, with 8 bases in the middle. Germline-derived CDR1 and CDR2 are DFQATT and SNEGSKA (reference sequence). The CDR3 protein is CSARDIRTYEQYF. CDR3 nucleotide sequence: TGCAGTGCTAGAGATATAAGAACCTACGAGCAGTACTTC.

V usage is TRBV12-3 or TRBV12-4 and J usage is TRBJ2-7; D might be TRBD2 (5 bases). V was clipped by 0 bases and J by 6 bases, with 9 bases between them. This CDR3 is 13 amino acids long. CDR3 protein: CASSLAGVIEQYF. DNA of the CDR3: TGTGCCAGCAGTTTAGCGGGAGTAATCGAGCAGTACTTC.

This clonotype came up many times. This chain connects TRBV5-1 to TRBJ2-1, with 8 bases aligning to TRBD1. Germline V gene sequence: CDR1 SGHRS, CDR2 YFSETQ. The CDR3 loop spans 17 amino acids. V lost 2 bases, J lost 8 bases, and 15 bases stayed unmatched. CDR3 DNA: TGCGCCAGCAGCTTACTTCCAGGGGGCGCAACGACGGATGAGCAGTTCTTC. Amino acids: CASSLLPGGATTDEQFF. Based on the CDR3 plus reference TRBV5-1 and TRBJ2-1, the full variable domain is KAGVTQTPRYLIKTRGQQVTLSCSPISGHRSVSWYQQTPGQGLQFLFEYFSETQRNKGNFPGRFSGRQFSNSRSEMNVSTLELGDSALYLCASSLLPGGATTDEQFFGPGTRLTVL.